Detailed here is one TCR beta chain. This sample stems from a study of blood T cell repertoires in COVID-19. The authors' processing: It was from reference gene primer amplification that nucleated cell counts were estimated. Data came from immunoSEQ multiplex PCR; TCRdb stores just in-frame clones and leaves some out. V, J and clone size are those of that table, while D and trimming were read from the DNA. This sample has about 250,000 clones, with approximately 88% found just once. The CDR3 is 15 residues long. The V gene's germline CDR1 is LNHDA and CDR2 SQIVND (reference sequence). V dropped 5 bases and J dropped 3; count of bases not matched to a gene: 7.

This chain uses TRBV19 with TRBJ1-1; 9 bases map to TRBD1. The TCR originated in a woman in her twenties or thirties with COVID-19, enrolled during active disease. The sequenced material came from peripheral blood. CDR3 in DNA: TGTGCCAGTAGTTTCCAGGGACAGGGCTACACTGAAGCTTTCTTT. As protein: CASSFQGQGYTEAFF.